The subject of this entry is one T cell receptor beta chain. As yet, its antigen is unknown. Method: immunoSEQ multiplex PCR; TCRdb's copy keeps in-frame clones and lacks some. The sample carries 96,000 or so clones, about 90% recorded once. This entry is derived from a study of OX40 agonist ivuxolimab in advanced cancers. The study's findings and limits: Expanded peripheral T-cell antigen specificity went undetermined. Both CD4+ and CD8+ T cell populations in blood had undergone clonal expansion by week 6 at 0.1 to 3.0 mg/kg.

The clonotype was recovered from an adult with an advanced solid tumor such as melanoma, head and neck, liver or kidney cancer. The specimen comprised CD4+ or CD8+ T cells sorted from blood, sampled in a trial of the OX40 agonist ivuxolimab.

For the CDR3, the DNA is TGTGCCAGCAGTTTTGAGCGTGTGACAGATACGCAGTATTTT. Protein sequence: CASSFERVTDTQYF. V usage is TRBV2 and J usage is TRBJ2-3; no clear D gene. Germline CDR1 is SNHLY and CDR2 is FYNNEI. The V and J ends lost 5 bases and 3 bases respectively, with 12 bases between them. CDR3 size: 14 residues.